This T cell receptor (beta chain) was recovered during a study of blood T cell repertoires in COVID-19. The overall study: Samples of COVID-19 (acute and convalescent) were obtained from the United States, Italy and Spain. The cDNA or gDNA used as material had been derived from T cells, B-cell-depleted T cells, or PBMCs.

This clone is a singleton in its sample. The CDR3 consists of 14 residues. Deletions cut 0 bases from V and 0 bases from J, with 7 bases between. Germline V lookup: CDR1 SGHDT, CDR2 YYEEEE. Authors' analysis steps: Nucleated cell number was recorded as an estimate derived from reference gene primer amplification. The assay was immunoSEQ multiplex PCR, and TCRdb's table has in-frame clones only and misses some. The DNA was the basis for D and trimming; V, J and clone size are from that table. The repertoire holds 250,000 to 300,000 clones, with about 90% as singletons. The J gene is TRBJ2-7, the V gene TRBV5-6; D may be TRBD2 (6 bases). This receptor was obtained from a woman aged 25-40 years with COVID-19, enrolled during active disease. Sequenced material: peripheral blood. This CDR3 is CASSLGGISYEQYF. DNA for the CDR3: TGTGCCAGCAGCTTGGGCGGGATCTCCTACGAGCAGTACTTC.